This T cell receptor beta chain originates from a study of cytomegalovirus exposure and HLA in healthy donors. Findings and limits, study-wide: The study found most TCR sequences rare, yet found some public TCRs in many donors. Researchers reported in a later analysis that common viral pathogens appeared linked to several top clusters. Researchers reported from a later analysis that most CMV-associated TCR beta chains appeared HLA-restricted.

13 Jbeta primers and 60 Vbeta primers were used for the PCR. Using immunoSEQ multiplex PCR, the repertoire was profiled, and TCRdb retains in-frame clones only, with some absent. The sample has about 150,000 clones, about 80% seen once. Unmatched junction bases numbered 6, after V lost 10 bases and J lost 7 bases. CDR1 is ENHRY and CDR2 is SYGVKD in the germline V gene. CDR3 length: 13 amino acids. Remarks on this clone: Its antigen is not identified.

The TCR sequence derives from a man aged 25-40 years in good health and CMV-seropositive. The sequencing input was PBMCs. J is TRBJ2-7 and V is TRBV10-3; 14 bases agree with TRBD2. The CDR3 DNA reads as TGTGCCAGTCGACTAGCGGGAGGGCCTGAGCAGTACTTC. Its protein product is CASRLAGGPEQYF.